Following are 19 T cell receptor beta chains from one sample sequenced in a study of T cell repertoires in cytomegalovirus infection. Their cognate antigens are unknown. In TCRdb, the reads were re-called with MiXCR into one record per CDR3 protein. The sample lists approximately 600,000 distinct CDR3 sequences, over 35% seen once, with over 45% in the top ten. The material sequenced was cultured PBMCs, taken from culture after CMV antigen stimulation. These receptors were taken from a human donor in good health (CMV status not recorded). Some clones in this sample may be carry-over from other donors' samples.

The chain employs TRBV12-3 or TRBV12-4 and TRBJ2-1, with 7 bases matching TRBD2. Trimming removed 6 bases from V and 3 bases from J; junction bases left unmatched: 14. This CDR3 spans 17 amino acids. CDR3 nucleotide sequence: TGTGCCAGCAGGGCAGGGACCCGGCGGGGGAGCTACAATGAGCAGTTCTTC. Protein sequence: CASRAGTRRGSYNEQFF.

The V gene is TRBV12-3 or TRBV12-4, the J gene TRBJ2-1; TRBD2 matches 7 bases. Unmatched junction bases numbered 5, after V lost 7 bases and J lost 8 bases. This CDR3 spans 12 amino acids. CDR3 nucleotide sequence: TGTGCCAGCAACCCAGCGGGACATGAGCAGTTCTTC. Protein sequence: CASNPAGHEQFF.

The CDR3 nucleotides read TGTGCCAGCAGCCCGAGACAGCGGGGCTCACCCCTCCACTTT. It translates to CASSPRQRGSPLHF. V usage is TRBV7-8 and J usage is TRBJ1-6; a weak D match, TRBD1 (5 bases). With 5 bases removed from V and 10 bases from J, the gap between germline ends came to 15 bases. Germline CDR1 SGHVS, CDR2 FQNEAQ. This CDR3 spans 14 amino acids.

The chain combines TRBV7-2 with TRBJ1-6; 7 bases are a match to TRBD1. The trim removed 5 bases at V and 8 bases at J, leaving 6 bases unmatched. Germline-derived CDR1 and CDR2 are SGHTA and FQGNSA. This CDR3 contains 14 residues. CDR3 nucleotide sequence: TGTGCCAGCAGCCCGACAGGGATGCATTCACCCCTCCACTTT. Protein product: CASSPTGMHSPLHF.

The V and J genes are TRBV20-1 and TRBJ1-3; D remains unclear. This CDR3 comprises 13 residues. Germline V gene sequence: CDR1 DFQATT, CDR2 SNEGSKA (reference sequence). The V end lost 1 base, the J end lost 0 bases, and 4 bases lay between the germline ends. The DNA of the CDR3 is TGCAGTGCTAGAGTCCCCTCTGGAAACACCATATATTTT. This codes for CSARVPSGNTIYF.

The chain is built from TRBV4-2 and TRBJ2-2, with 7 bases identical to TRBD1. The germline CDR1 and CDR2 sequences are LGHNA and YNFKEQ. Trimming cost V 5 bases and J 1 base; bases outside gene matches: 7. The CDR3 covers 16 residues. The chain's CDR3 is CASSSQQGRNTGELFF. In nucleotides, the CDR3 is TGTGCCAGCAGCTCACAACAGGGGAGGAACACCGGGGAGCTGTTTTTT.

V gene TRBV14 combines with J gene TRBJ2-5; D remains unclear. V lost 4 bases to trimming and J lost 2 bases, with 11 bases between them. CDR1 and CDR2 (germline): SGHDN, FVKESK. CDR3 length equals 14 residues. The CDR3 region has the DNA TGTGCCAGCAGCCCCCGACGGTATCAAGAGACCCAGTACTTC. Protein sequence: CASSPRRYQETQYF.

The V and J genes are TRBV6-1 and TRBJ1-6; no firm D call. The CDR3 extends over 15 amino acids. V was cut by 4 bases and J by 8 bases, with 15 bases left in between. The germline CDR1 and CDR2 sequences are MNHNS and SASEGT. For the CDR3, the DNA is TGTGCCAGCAGTGGGTCCGCCAGTTCGGATTCACCCCTCCACTTT. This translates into CASSGSASSDSPLHF.

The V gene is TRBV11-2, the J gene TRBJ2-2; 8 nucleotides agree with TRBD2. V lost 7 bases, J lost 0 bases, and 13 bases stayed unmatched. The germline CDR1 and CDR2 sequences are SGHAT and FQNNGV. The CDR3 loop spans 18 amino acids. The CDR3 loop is CASTLTPLGRANTGELFF. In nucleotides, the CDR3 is TGTGCCAGCACCCTCACCCCTCTCGGGAGGGCGAACACCGGGGAGCTGTTTTTT.

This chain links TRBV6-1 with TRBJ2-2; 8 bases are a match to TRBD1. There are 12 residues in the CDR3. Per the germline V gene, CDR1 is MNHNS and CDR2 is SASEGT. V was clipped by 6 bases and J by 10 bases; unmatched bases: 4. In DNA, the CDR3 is TGTGCCAGCAGGGACAGGGATGCGGAGCTGTTTTTT. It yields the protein CASRDRDAELFF.

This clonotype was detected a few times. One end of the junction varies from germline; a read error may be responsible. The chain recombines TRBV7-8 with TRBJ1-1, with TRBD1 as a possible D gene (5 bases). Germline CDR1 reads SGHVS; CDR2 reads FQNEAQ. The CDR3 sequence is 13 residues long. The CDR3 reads CASSLAGDVHKHF. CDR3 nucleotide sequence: TGTGCCAGCAGCTTAGCGGGGGACGTTCACAAACACTTT. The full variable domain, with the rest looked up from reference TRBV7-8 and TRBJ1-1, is GAGVSQSPRYKVAKRGQDVALRCDPISGHVSLFWYQQALGQGPEFLTYFQNEAQLDKSGLPSDRFFAERPEGSVSTLKIQRTQQEDSAVYLCASSLAGDVHKHFGQGTRLTVV.

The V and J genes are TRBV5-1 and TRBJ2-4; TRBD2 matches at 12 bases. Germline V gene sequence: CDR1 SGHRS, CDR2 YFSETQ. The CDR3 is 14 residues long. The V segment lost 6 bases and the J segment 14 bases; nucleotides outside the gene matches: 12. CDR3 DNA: TGCGCCAGCACCGCCGAGACTAGCGGGGGAAACGAGTACTTC. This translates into CASTAETSGGNEYF.

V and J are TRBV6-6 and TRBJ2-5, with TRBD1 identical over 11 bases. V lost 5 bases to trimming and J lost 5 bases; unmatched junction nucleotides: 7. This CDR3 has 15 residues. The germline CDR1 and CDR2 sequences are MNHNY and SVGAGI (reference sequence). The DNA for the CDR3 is TGTGCCAGCAGTGAGACCGGGACAGGGGGGGAGACCCAGTACTTC. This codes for CASSETGTGGETQYF.

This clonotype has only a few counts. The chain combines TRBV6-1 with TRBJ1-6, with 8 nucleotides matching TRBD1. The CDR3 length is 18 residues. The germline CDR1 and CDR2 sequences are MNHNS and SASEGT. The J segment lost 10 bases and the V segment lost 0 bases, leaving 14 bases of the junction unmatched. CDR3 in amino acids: CASSEAEGTGRFGSPLHF. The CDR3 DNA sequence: TGTGCCAGCAGTGAAGCGGAGGGGACAGGCCGGTTTGGATCACCCCTCCACTTT.

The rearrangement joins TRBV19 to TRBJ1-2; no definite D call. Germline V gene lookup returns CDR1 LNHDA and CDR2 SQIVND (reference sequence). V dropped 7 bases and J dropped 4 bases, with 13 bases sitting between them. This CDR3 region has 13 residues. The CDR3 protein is CASNEDYTYGYTF. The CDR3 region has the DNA TGTGCCAGTAACGAGGACTATACCTATGGCTACACCTTC.

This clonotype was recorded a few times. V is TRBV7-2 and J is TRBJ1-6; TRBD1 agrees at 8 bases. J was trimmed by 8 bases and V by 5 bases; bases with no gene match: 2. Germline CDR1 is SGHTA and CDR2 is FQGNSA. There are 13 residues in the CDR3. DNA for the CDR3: TGTGCCAGCAGCCGACAGGGGCATTCACCCCTCCACTTT. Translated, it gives CASSRQGHSPLHF. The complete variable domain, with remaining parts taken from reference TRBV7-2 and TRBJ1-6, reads GAGVSQSPSNKVTEKGKDVELRCDPISGHTALYWYRQSLGQGLEFLIYFQGNSAPDKSGLPSDRFSAERTGGSVSTLTIQRTQQEDSAVYLCASSRQGHSPLHFGNGTRLTVT.

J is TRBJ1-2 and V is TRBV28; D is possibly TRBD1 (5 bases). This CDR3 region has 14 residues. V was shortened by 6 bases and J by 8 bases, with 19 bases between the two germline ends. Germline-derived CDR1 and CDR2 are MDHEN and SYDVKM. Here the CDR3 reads CASRQAGPRRGYTF. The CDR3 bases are TGTGCCAGCAGGCAGGCGGGGCCCCGGCGGGGCTACACCTTC.

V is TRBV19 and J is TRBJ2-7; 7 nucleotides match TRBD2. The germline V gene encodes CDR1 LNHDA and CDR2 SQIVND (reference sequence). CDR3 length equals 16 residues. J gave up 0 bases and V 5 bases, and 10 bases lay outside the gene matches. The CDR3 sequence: CASSGRLGRSSYEQYF. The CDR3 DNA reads TGTGCCAGTAGTGGGCGGCTCGGGAGGAGCTCCTACGAGCAGTACTTC.

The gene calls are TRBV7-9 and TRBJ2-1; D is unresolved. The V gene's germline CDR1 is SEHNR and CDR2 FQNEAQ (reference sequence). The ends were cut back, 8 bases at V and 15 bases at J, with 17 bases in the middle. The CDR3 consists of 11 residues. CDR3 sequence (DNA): TGTGCCAGCGCCATTTACCGGCTCCCGTTCTTC. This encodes CASAIYRLPFF.